This T cell receptor beta chain was identified during a study of cytomegalovirus exposure and HLA in healthy donors. This CDR3 has 16 amino acids. V lost 5 bases, J lost 2 bases, and 19 bases lay in between. Germline-derived CDR1 and CDR2 are LNHDA and SQIVND (reference sequence). The study ran its PCR with 60 Vbeta and 13 Jbeta primers. The repertoire was sequenced with immunoSEQ multiplex PCR; TCRdb's copy has only in-frame clones and lacks some. This table holds over 150,000 clones, around nine tenths found once. This sequence joins TRBV19 and TRBJ2-7, with D perhaps TRBD2 (7 bases). This TCR was sampled from a woman aged 25 to 39 in good health and CMV-seronegative. The sequencing input was PBMCs. This CDR3 is CASSDREAGDPYEQYF. CDR3 DNA sequence: TGTGCCAGTAGTGACCGGGAGGCAGGGGACCCCTACGAGCAGTACTTC.